This passage covers 18 T cell receptor beta chains from one sample sequenced in a study of blood T cell repertoires in COVID-19 (dated by TCRdb to the early 2020s). The library was obtained by the immunoSEQ multiplex PCR assay. This is the immuneACCESS table as TCRdb keeps it, with only in-frame sequences that have V and J called. A part of the clones is gone; compared with another copy, unresolved V genes explain less than half, and the rest is unexplained. This sample has 130,000 to 150,000 clones in its table, and under 90% of those were observed once. The ten largest clones capture 35% to 40% of the sample. The sequenced sample consisted of peripheral blood. These receptors were obtained from a human donor in a cohort sampled during active COVID-19.

This clone was counted a few times. J is TRBJ1-2 and V is TRBV27; no reliable D call. V lost 7 bases, J lost 7 bases, and 13 bases lay in between. The germline gives CDR1 MNHEY, CDR2 SMNVEV (reference sequence). The CDR3 has 12 residues. CDR3 bases: TGTGCCAGCAAATCGGGAGACGCTGGCTACACCTTC. This gives the protein CASKSGDAGYTF.

The gene calls are TRBV11-1 and TRBJ2-3, with 11 bases identical to TRBD2. After removal of 0 bases from V and 4 bases from J, the junction contained 6 bases not matched to a gene. This CDR3 is 17 amino acids long. Germline lookup yields CDR1 SGHAT and CDR2 FQDESV (reference sequence). CDR3 protein: CASSLALTSGASDTQYF. The CDR3 DNA reads TGTGCCAGCAGCTTAGCACTGACTAGCGGGGCCTCAGATACGCAGTATTTT.

V and J are TRBV5-8 and TRBJ1-2; 9 bases align to TRBD1. The length of the CDR3 is 15 residues. The germline CDR1 and CDR2 sequences are SGHTS and YDEGEE. Trimming at V came to 1 base and at J to 4 bases, leaving 5 bases not matched to a gene. The CDR3 nucleotides read TGTGCCAGCAGCTTGAAGGGACAGGGAGGCTATGGCTACACCTTC. Its protein is CASSLKGQGGYGYTF.

The rearrangement links TRBV18 to TRBJ2-3; D perhaps matches TRBD1 (6 bases). CDR3 length equals 17 residues. Trimming cost V 3 bases and J 4 bases, with 20 bases left between them. CDR1 is KGHSH, CDR2 LQKENI, per germline. The CDR3 nucleotides are TGTGCCAGCTCACCGCCTCTGGCAGGGGTGGGTCCAGATACGCAGTATTTT. Its translation: CASSPPLAGVGPDTQYF.

This chain joins TRBV3-1 (or the pseudogene TRBV3-2) and TRBJ1-5; TRBD1 aligns across 10 bases. CDR1 LGHDT and CDR2 YNNKEL come from the germline V gene (reference sequence). V lost 4 bases to trimming and J lost 7 bases; unmatched junction nucleotides: 4. The CDR3 has 14 amino acids. CDR3 amino acids: CASSPGTGEQPQHF. In DNA, the CDR3 is TGTGCCAGCAGCCCCGGGACAGGGGAACAGCCCCAGCATTTT.

The chain is built from TRBV7-6 and TRBJ1-5; D unclear. Germline V lookup: CDR1 SGHVS, CDR2 FNYEAQ. Trimming cost V 6 bases and J 7 bases, with 13 bases left between them. The CDR3 spans 13 residues. Written as DNA, the CDR3 is TGTGCCAGCAGTCCCGCTGGCGGGCAGCCCCAGCATTTT. Its translation: CASSPAGGQPQHF.

The chain carries TRBV18 and TRBJ2-2; D is ambiguous. The germline gives CDR1 KGHSH, CDR2 LQKENI. The CDR3 is 13 amino acids. Trimming cost V 1 base and J 4 bases, with 4 bases left between them. The CDR3 region is CASSPRATGELFF. In DNA, the CDR3 is TGTGCCAGCTCACCACGGGCCACCGGGGAGCTGTTTTTT.

V is TRBV7-2 and J is TRBJ1-2; D possibly corresponds to TRBD1 (5 bases). The CDR3 contains 14 residues. Trimming pared 4 bases from V and 7 bases from J, leaving 16 bases between. Germline CDR1 SGHTA, CDR2 FQGNSA. DNA for the CDR3: TGTGCCAGCAGCTCTACCGGGGGTAGCGGTGGCTACACCTTC. Translating it yields CASSSTGGSGGYTF. Full variable domain (rest looked up from reference TRBV7-2 and TRBJ1-2): GAGVSQSPSNKVTEKGKDVELRCDPISGHTALYWYRQSLGQGLEFLIYFQGNSAPDKSGLPSDRFSAERTGGSVSTLTIQRTQQEDSAVYLCASSSTGGSGGYTFGSGTRLTVV.

The chain carries TRBV5-1 and TRBJ2-7, with D perhaps matching TRBD1 (6 bases). The CDR3 loop spans 14 amino acids. V was shortened by 4 bases and J by 5 bases, with 16 bases between the two germline ends. The germline V gene encodes CDR1 SGHRS and CDR2 YFSETQ. The CDR3 here is CASSRGTNLDEQYF. CDR3 nucleotides: TGCGCCAGCAGCCGAGGGACAAACTTAGACGAGCAGTACTTC.

The chain uses TRBV6-5 and TRBJ1-5, with TRBD1 matching over 8 bases. Trimming took 6 bases from V and 0 from J; bases not matched to a gene: 1. CDR1 and CDR2 (germline): MNHEY, SVGAGI. The CDR3 runs 14 residues. The CDR3 DNA reads as TGTGCCAGCAGGGACAGGGCTAGCAATCAGCCCCAGCATTTT. This gives the protein CASRDRASNQPQHF.

The chain couples TRBV30 to TRBJ2-5, with 13 nucleotides matching TRBD2. V shed 0 bases, J shed 4 bases, and the junction held 11 bases outside the gene matches. The germline V gene has CDR1 GTSNPN and CDR2 SVGIG (reference sequence). The CDR3 has 18 residues. CDR3 DNA sequence: TGTGCCTGGAGTGTATGGACTAGCGGGGGTCCCAGGGGAGAGACCCAGTACTTC. Translated, it gives CAWSVWTSGGPRGETQYF.

The chain links TRBV11-2 to TRBJ2-3; no definite D call. Germline CDR1 reads SGHAT; CDR2 reads FQNNGV. V lost 0 bases and J lost 2, with 6 bases in between. CDR3 size: 14 residues. In nucleotides, the CDR3 is TGTGCCAGCAGCTTAGACCTCTCCACAGATACGCAGTATTTT. Amino acids: CASSLDLSTDTQYF.

The chain carries TRBV18 and TRBJ1-5; a possible D gene is TRBD1 (5 bases). Trimming took off 3 bases at V and 2 bases at J, with 17 bases between the two ends. The germline V gene has CDR1 KGHSH and CDR2 LQKENI. This CDR3 contains 17 residues. This CDR3 is CASSPAVGPGGNQPQHF. CDR3 coding DNA: TGTGCCAGCTCACCCGCGGTGGGACCGGGGGGCAATCAGCCCCAGCATTTT.

This clone came up a few times. This chain uses TRBV7-2 with TRBJ2-7, with D perhaps matching TRBD1 (6 bases). V was cut by 5 bases and J by 12 bases, with 29 bases left in between. The CDR3 length is 16 residues. CDR1 is SGHTA and CDR2 is FQGNSA in the germline V gene. CDR3 sequence: CASSPGPPPQGPPVYF. In nucleotides, the CDR3 is TGTGCCAGCAGCCCGGGACCCCCCCCTCAGGGGCCCCCTGTGTACTTC. Complete variable domain (other parts from reference TRBV7-2 and TRBJ2-7): GAGVSQSPSNKVTEKGKDVELRCDPISGHTALYWYRQSLGQGLEFLIYFQGNSAPDKSGLPSDRFSAERTGGSVSTLTIQRTQQEDSAVYLCASSPGPPPQGPPVYFGPGTRLTVT.

The chain employs TRBV11-3 and TRBJ2-1; TRBD2 matches at 13 bases. V lost 5 bases, J lost 10 bases, and 11 bases stayed unmatched. In germline, CDR1 is SGHNT, CDR2 YENEEA. This CDR3 has 16 residues. The CDR3 DNA reads as TGTGCCAGCAGCCATACTAGCGGGGGGGCGAAGGTGGAGCAGTTCTTC. It codes for CASSHTSGGAKVEQFF.

This chain joins TRBV5-6 and TRBJ1-1; a weak D match, TRBD1 (6 bases). The CDR3 covers 14 residues. Germline V gives CDR1 SGHDT, CDR2 YYEEEE. The V gene lost 4 bases and the J gene lost 0 bases, with 10 bases spanning the gap. CDR3 DNA: TGTGCCAGCAGCCCCACAGGGTTGAACACTGAAGCTTTCTTT. Protein product: CASSPTGLNTEAFF. Looking up the rest from reference TRBV5-6 and TRBJ1-1 gives the full variable domain: DAGVTQSPTHLIKTRGQQVTLRCSPKSGHDTVSWYQQALGQGPQFIFQYYEEEERQRGNFPDRFSGHQFPNYSSELNVNALLLGDSALYLCASSPTGLNTEAFFGQGTRLTVV.

This clone was picked up one time. The V gene is TRBV19, the J gene TRBJ2-3; D may be TRBD1 (6 bases). V was cut by 5 bases and J by 1 base, with 10 bases left in between. CDR1 is LNHDA, CDR2 SQIVND, per germline (reference sequence). The CDR3 length is 14 residues. The CDR3 DNA sequence: TGTGCCAGTAGTCCACAGGGCGGCACAGATACGCAGTATTTT. Its translation is CASSPQGGTDTQYF.

CDR3 nucleotides: TGTGCCAGCAGGGCCCAGGGGGTCTTTAGCAATCAGCCCCAGCATTTT. This translates into CASRAQGVFSNQPQHF. This chain links TRBV27 with TRBJ1-5; 7 nucleotides align to TRBD1. The trim removed 6 bases at V and 0 bases at J, leaving 8 bases unmatched. CDR3 length: 16 amino acids. CDR1 and CDR2 from the germline V gene are MNHEY and SMNVEV (reference sequence).